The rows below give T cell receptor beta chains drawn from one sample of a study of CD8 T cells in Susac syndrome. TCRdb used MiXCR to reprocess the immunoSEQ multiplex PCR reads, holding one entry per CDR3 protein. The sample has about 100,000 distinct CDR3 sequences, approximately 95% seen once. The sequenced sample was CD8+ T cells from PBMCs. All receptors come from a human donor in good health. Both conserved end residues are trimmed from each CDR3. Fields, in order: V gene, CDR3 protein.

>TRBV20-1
SARDPGRAYGYT
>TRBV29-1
SAEFWTPDNYGYT
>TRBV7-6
ASSLEVGHYGYT
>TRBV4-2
ASSQGIANSYEQY
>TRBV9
ASSVEGGTRNEQY
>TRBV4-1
ASSQLFGPYSPLH
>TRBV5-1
ASSSGEGGTEAF
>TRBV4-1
ASSRPRTDGVYGYT
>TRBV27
ASSLFPAAPGNSPLH
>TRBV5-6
ASSGETKYYEQY
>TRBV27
ASSGLAGGKEQF
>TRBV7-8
ASSFRDSLSSYNSPLH
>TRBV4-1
ASSQVLGPEAF
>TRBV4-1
ASSQAPDRGDTDTQY
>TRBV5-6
ASSPGTNYNEQF
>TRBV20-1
SARGWTSGSEQY
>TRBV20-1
SARPVPTESNQPQH
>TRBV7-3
ASSFTDARYNEQF
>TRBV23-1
ASSNSGITYNEQF
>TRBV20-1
SARDRRYSSYEQY
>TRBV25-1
ASSPQGLDTEAF
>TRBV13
ASSLRTGELF
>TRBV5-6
ASSLGWGADNEQF
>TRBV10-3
AISEGGEREQY
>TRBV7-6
ASSQGPSRTYEQY
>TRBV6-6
ASSPGRTDTQY
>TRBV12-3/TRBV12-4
ASSFIGSYNEQF
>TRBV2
ASSDIPLGADTQY
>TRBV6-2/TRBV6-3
ASSYSMGKNIQY
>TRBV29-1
SVVAGVGLDTQY
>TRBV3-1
ASSYQQAKSSYEQY
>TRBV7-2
ASSRDRVNTEAF
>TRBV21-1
ASSKRARDRVDYGYT
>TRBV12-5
ASAGRRGDPSGNTIY
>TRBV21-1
ASSKAGNYGYT
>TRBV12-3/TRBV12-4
ASTDSSIQY
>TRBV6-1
ASSADSNSPLH
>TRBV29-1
SVDARSGGYT
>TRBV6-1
AVDRGDSGANVLT
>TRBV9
ASSVDDGFLHEQY